What follows are 27 T cell receptor beta chains derived from one specimen sequenced in a study of cytomegalovirus exposure and HLA in healthy donors. 13 Jbeta primers and 60 Vbeta primers were used for the PCR. Some clones are missing from TCRdb's copy, which holds only in-frame ones; the method was immunoSEQ multiplex PCR. The sample has around 300,000 clones, under 80% seen once. The sequencing sample was made of PBMCs. The receptors originated from a female donor in good health and CMV-seronegative.

CDR3 region: CASSTGTANSYEQYF. CDR3 nucleotides: TGTGCCAGCAGCACGGGGACAGCTAATTCCTACGAGCAGTACTTC. V usage is TRBV21-1 and J usage is TRBJ2-7; TRBD1 was called by the table and not checked on the DNA. TRBV21-1 constitutes a pseudogene. The CDR3 runs 15 residues.

The chain links TRBV11-1 to TRBJ2-7; D is perhaps TRBD1 (6 bases). The CDR3 is 14 residues long. Per the germline V gene, CDR1 is SGHAT and CDR2 is FQDESV (reference sequence). Trimming stripped 5 bases from V and 2 bases from J, with 13 bases between. The CDR3 is CASSPAGTPYEQYF. Here the CDR3 DNA reads TGTGCCAGCAGCCCTGCCGGGACACCCTACGAGCAGTACTTC.

This chain connects TRBV7-6 to TRBJ2-5, with 7 nucleotides matching TRBD1. Trimming took 2 bases from V and 7 from J; bases not matched to a gene: 7. The CDR3 spans 14 residues. The germline V gene has CDR1 SGHVS and CDR2 FNYEAQ. CDR3 DNA sequence: TGTGCCAGCAGCTTAAGGGACAGAGCAGGGACCCAGTACTTC. Protein sequence: CASSLRDRAGTQYF.

V and J are TRBV29-1 and TRBJ1-1; D is perhaps TRBD1 (5 bases). From germline, CDR1 is SQVTM and CDR2 ANQGSEA. The CDR3 covers 12 residues. V was pared by 6 bases and J by 1 base, with 9 bases between. Written as DNA, the CDR3 is TGCAGCGTACCTGACAGGAACACTGAAGCTTTCTTT. Translation gives CSVPDRNTEAFF.

This rearrangement joins TRBV28 to TRBJ2-7; TRBD2 matches 11 bases. The J segment lost 2 bases and the V segment lost 4 bases, leaving 4 bases of the junction unmatched. This CDR3 comprises 15 residues. Germline-derived CDR1 and CDR2 are MDHEN and SYDVKM. The CDR3 nucleotides are TGTGCCAGCAGTTCCGGGACTAGCGGAGCCTACGAGCAGTACTTC. This gives the protein CASSSGTSGAYEQYF. The whole variable domain, filled in from reference TRBV28 and TRBJ2-7, reads DVKVTQSSRYLVKRTGEKVFLECVQDMDHENMFWYRQDPGLGLRLIYFSYDVKMKEKGDIPEGYSVSREKKERFSLILESASTNQTSMYLCASSSGTSGAYEQYFGPGTRLTVT.

The V and J genes are TRBV5-6 and TRBJ2-2, with a weak D call TRBD2 (6 bases). The V end lost 1 base, the J end lost 3 bases, and 13 bases lay between the germline ends. Germline V lookup: CDR1 SGHDT, CDR2 YYEEEE. The CDR3 length is 16 residues. CDR3 in DNA: TGTGCCAGCAGCTTGACCCGGGAGCGGTACACCGGGGAGCTGTTTTTT. It codes for CASSLTRERYTGELFF.

The gene calls are TRBV11-2 and TRBJ2-5; D remains ambiguous. Per germline, CDR1 SGHAT and CDR2 FQNNGV. The CDR3 is 19 amino acids. Trimming removed 2 bases at V and 1 base at J, with 23 bases between. CDR3: CASSLQSSRTTSAQETQYF. The DNA for the CDR3 is TGTGCCAGCAGCTTACAATCCTCGAGAACAACGAGCGCCCAAGAGACCCAGTACTTC.

The chain is built from TRBV13 and TRBJ2-7; 12 nucleotides agree with TRBD2. CDR1 is PRHDT, CDR2 FYEKMQ, per germline (reference sequence). V shed 0 bases and J 0 bases; nucleotides not matched to a gene: 6. The CDR3 consists of 18 residues. CDR3 sequence reads: CASSLGLAGGGSSYEQYF. The CDR3 nucleotides read TGTGCCAGCAGCTTAGGACTAGCGGGAGGTGGGAGCTCCTACGAGCAGTACTTC.

As regards this clone: Within the sample, other DNA sequences also encode this same CDR3. V and J are TRBV6-5 and TRBJ2-1; D might be TRBD2 (6 bases). Germline V lookup: CDR1 MNHEY, CDR2 SVGAGI. This CDR3 region has 13 residues. The ends were cut back, 5 bases at V and 2 bases at J, with 7 bases in the middle. In DNA form, the CDR3 reads TGTGCCAGCAGTCGGGGGACCTACAATGAGCAGTTCTTC. This translates into CASSRGTYNEQFF.

There are a few counts of this clone. This rearrangement joins TRBV7-9 to TRBJ2-2; 7 bases agree with TRBD2. There are 15 residues in the CDR3. CDR1 SEHNR and CDR2 FQNEAQ come from the germline V gene (reference sequence). V shed 5 bases and J 0 bases; nucleotides not matched to a gene: 3. Here the CDR3 reads CASSRSGTNTGELFF. CDR3 bases: TGTGCCAGCAGCCGGAGCGGGACGAACACCGGGGAGCTGTTTTTT.

The chain recombines TRBV11-2 with TRBJ2-7; the D is unclear. V was clipped by 3 bases and J by 4 bases, with 22 bases between them. Germline V gives CDR1 SGHAT, CDR2 FQNNGV. The CDR3 covers 17 residues. As DNA, the CDR3 is TGTGCCAGCAGCTTTGCGGTCTTAAGAGGATCGAGGTACGAGCAGTACTTC. Translating it yields CASSFAVLRGSRYEQYF. The whole variable domain, remainder taken from reference TRBV11-2 and TRBJ2-7, is EAGVAQSPRYKIIEKRQSVAFWCNPISGHATLYWYQQILGQGPKLLIQFQNNGVVDDSQLPKDRFSAERLKGVDSTLKIQPAKLEDSAVYLCASSFAVLRGSRYEQYFGPGTRLTVT.

The chain links TRBV5-1 to TRBJ2-7; no clear D. The V gene's germline CDR1 is SGHRS and CDR2 YFSETQ. There are 15 residues in the CDR3. The germline V and J ends were trimmed by 1 base and 5 bases, with 16 bases remaining between them. CDR3 loop: CASSLYLVAANEQYF. In DNA, the CDR3 is TGCGCCAGCAGCTTGTATTTGGTAGCCGCCAACGAGCAGTACTTC.

On this clone itself: The sample holds other DNA sequences that translate to the same CDR3. The chain carries TRBV11-2 and TRBJ1-2; D is undetermined. This CDR3 spans 13 amino acids. Trimming removed 5 bases from V and 7 bases from J, with 14 bases in between. Germline CDR1 SGHAT, CDR2 FQNNGV. CDR3 in amino acids: CASSPKRLTGYTF. The CDR3 DNA is TGTGCCAGCAGCCCAAAGCGCTTGACTGGCTACACCTTC.

This clone was seen only once. The gene calls are TRBV6-1 and TRBJ1-3; D may be TRBD1 (6 bases). The CDR3 has 15 amino acids. Trimming removed 1 base at V and 8 bases at J, with 15 bases between. CDR1 and CDR2 from the germline V gene are MNHNS and SASEGT. The DNA for the CDR3 is TGTGCCAGCAGTGAAGAAGTGAGCGGGGGGCACACCATATATTTT. This translates into CASSEEVSGGHTIYF.

In DNA form, the CDR3 reads TGTGCCAGCAGTGCCCAGGGTTGGAGCGGGAGGGCCCCAGATACGCAGTATTTT. Translation: CASSAQGWSGRAPDTQYF. V gene TRBV28 combines with J gene TRBJ2-3, with TRBD2 identical over 10 bases. CDR3 length equals 18 residues. The V gene end was trimmed by 5 bases and the J gene end by 4 bases; junction bases not matched to a gene: 15. Germline V gene lookup returns CDR1 MDHEN and CDR2 SYDVKM.

This sequence joins TRBV6-5 and TRBJ2-5; 9 bases agree with TRBD2. The J call is doubtful: the DNA matches TRBJ2-7 better. This CDR3 spans 15 amino acids. From germline, CDR1 is MNHEY and CDR2 SVGAGI. CDR3 sequence reads: CASRQAGGLAYEQYF. DNA of the CDR3: TGTGCCAGCAGGCAAGCGGGAGGCCTAGCCTACGAGCAGTACTTC.

V gene TRBV10-2 combines with J gene TRBJ2-5, with D possibly being TRBD2 (5 bases). V was trimmed by 5 bases and J by 11 bases, leaving 12 bases between them. CDR1 and CDR2 from the germline V gene are WSHSY and SAAADI. CDR3 length: 11 amino acids. The CDR3 nucleotides read TGCGCCAGCAGTTCACCGGGAACGCAGTACTTC. As protein: CASSSPGTQYF.

The chain combines TRBV27 with TRBJ2-7; unclear D gene. This CDR3 is 15 amino acids long. The V gene's germline CDR1 is MNHEY and CDR2 SMNVEV (reference sequence). Trimming removed 3 bases at V and 2 bases at J, with 14 bases between. The CDR3 bases are TGTGCCAGCAGTTTGTCTTTCCTTCCTACCTACGAGCAGTACTTC. As protein: CASSLSFLPTYEQYF.

This clone has just a few counts. This chain connects TRBV4-1 to TRBJ2-1; D is uncertain. There are 13 residues in the CDR3. V was clipped by 2 bases and J by 4 bases, with 6 bases between them. CDR1 and CDR2 (germline): MGHRA, YSYEKL. CDR3 in amino acids: CASSQLTYNEQFF. CDR3 DNA: TGCGCCAGCAGCCAATTAACTTACAATGAGCAGTTCTTC.

This clone was seen a few times. The sample carries other DNA sequences with the same CDR3. The chain has TRBV9 and TRBJ2-2; 10 nucleotides line up with TRBD2. Germline CDR1 and CDR2: SGDLS and YYNGEE. This CDR3 comprises 16 residues. J lost 1 base, V lost 4 bases, and 4 bases had no gene match. The CDR3 protein is CASSSRTSGNTGELFF. In nucleotides, the CDR3 is TGTGCCAGCAGCTCGCGGACTAGCGGGAACACCGGGGAGCTGTTTTTT.

V is TRBV27 and J is TRBJ1-3; D not certain. The CDR3 loop spans 15 amino acids. The V and J ends lost 4 bases and 2 bases respectively, with 12 bases between them. Germline-derived CDR1 and CDR2 are MNHEY and SMNVEV (reference sequence). The CDR3: CASSYEGGAGNTIYF. The CDR3 DNA is TGTGCCAGCAGTTATGAGGGCGGAGCTGGAAACACCATATATTTT.

This CDR3 reads CATKKGSQGTTEAFF. The CDR3, as DNA: TGTGCCACTAAGAAGGGATCCCAGGGGACCACTGAAGCTTTCTTT. The chain employs TRBV28 and TRBJ1-1; weak D call: TRBD1 (6 bases). V was clipped by 10 bases and J by 4 bases, with 22 bases between them. Germline V lookup: CDR1 MDHEN, CDR2 SYDVKM. The CDR3 contains 15 residues. The whole variable domain, remainder taken from reference TRBV28 and TRBJ1-1, is DVKVTQSSRYLVKRTGEKVFLECVQDMDHENMFWYRQDPGLGLRLIYFSYDVKMKEKGDIPEGYSVSREKKERFSLILESASTNQTSMYLCATKKGSQGTTEAFFGQGTRLTVV.

This chain joins TRBV28 and TRBJ2-7; 9 positions match TRBD2. This CDR3 comprises 16 residues. Trimming removed 7 bases from V and 6 bases from J; junction bases left unmatched: 16. CDR1 MDHEN and CDR2 SYDVKM come from the germline V gene. The CDR3 region has the DNA TGTGCCAGCACCAATCGGGGACTAGCCTTTCCTAGCGAGCAGTACTTC. Translating it yields CASTNRGLAFPSEQYF.

This clone was seen a few times. The chain has TRBV10-3 and TRBJ2-3; the match to TRBD2 covers 7 bases. Trimming cost V 8 bases and J 4 bases; bases outside gene matches: 9. This CDR3 contains 14 residues. In germline, CDR1 is ENHRY, CDR2 SYGVKD. The DNA for the CDR3 is TGTGCCATCGAACCAAGCGGGACGGCAGATACGCAGTATTTT. It encodes CAIEPSGTADTQYF.

The rearrangement links TRBV27 to TRBJ1-2; 7 positions agree with TRBD1. The V gene's germline CDR1 is MNHEY and CDR2 SMNVEV (reference sequence). V was clipped by 0 bases and J by 7 bases; unmatched bases: 14. This CDR3 contains 17 residues. CDR3 nucleotide sequence: TGTGCCAGCAGTTTATCGTATCCCCGTGAGCGACAGGGTGGCTACACCTTC. This translates into CASSLSYPRERQGGYTF.

This clone was counted a single time. Other DNA sequences within the sample encode an identical CDR3. V usage is TRBV5-1 and J usage is TRBJ2-3, with 7 nucleotides matching TRBD1. The junction had 5 bases not matched to a gene; V was cut back by 0 bases and J by 1 base. This CDR3 comprises 16 residues. Germline CDR1 is SGHRS and CDR2 is YFSETQ. As DNA, the CDR3 is TGCGCCAGCAGCTTGGTGGCAGGGGGAGGCACAGATACGCAGTATTTT. Protein sequence: CASSLVAGGGTDTQYF.

The rearrangement uses TRBV25-1 and TRBJ2-3; 7 bases are shared with TRBD1. Trimming at V came to 6 bases and at J to 2 bases, leaving 5 bases not matched to a gene. Germline CDR1 MGHDK, CDR2 SYGVNS. CDR3 length: 14 residues. The CDR3 DNA sequence: TGTGCCAGCAGGGGACAGACGTCCACAGATACGCAGTATTTT. Its translation: CASRGQTSTDTQYF. The full variable domain, in which reference TRBV25-1 and TRBJ2-3 provide the parts outside the CDR3, is EADIYQTPRYLVIGTGKKITLECSQTMGHDKMYWYQQDPGMELHLIHYSYGVNSTEKGDLSSESTVSRIRTEHFPLTLESARPSHTSQYLCASRGQTSTDTQYFGPGTRLTVL.